Listed below are T cell receptor beta chains from one sample, sequenced in a study of spatial heterogeneity in lung cancer. TCRdb reanalysed the 5' RACE reads using MiXCR and keeps one entry per CDR3 protein. The data show roughly 2,600 distinct CDR3 sequences, about 4.5% seen once. Sequencing was performed on normal lung tissue next to the tumor, taken at surgery. The receptor set was obtained from a female donor with early-stage non-small cell lung cancer. Both conserved end residues are part of each CDR3. D genes are given only for firm matches. Where a row states a size, it is once, few, many or the class of an expanded clone; other rows omit it.

TGTGCCAGCAGCCAAGGACCGGGGGAGACCCAGTACTTC	CASSQGPGETQYF	NA	TRBJ2-5	TRBV3-1	medium-sized
TGCAGTGTGGGGGTCGATGGCTACACCTTC	CSVGVDGYTF	NA	TRBJ1-2	TRBV20-1	many
TGTGCCAGCAGCTTACGGACTAGCGGGAGCTACAATGAGCAGTTCTTC	CASSLRTSGSYNEQFF	TRBD2	TRBJ2-1	TRBV11-2	medium-sized
TGTGCCAGCAGCCAGGGGCAGTCTAGCACAGATACGCAGTATTTT	CASSQGQSSTDTQYF	NA	TRBJ2-3	TRBV14	many
TGTGCCAGCAGCCAAGTAGCCGGGCGGAATTCACCCCTCCACTTT	CASSQVAGRNSPLHF	NA	TRBJ1-6	TRBV3-1	medium-sized
TGTGCCAGCAGCGGGGTAGGGACGGAAGCTTTCTTT	CASSGVGTEAFF	NA	TRBJ1-1	TRBV7-8	many
TGCAGCGTGAGGGGTGGATCTGGGGCCAACGTCCTGACTTTC	CSVRGGSGANVLTF	NA	TRBJ2-6	TRBV29-1	NA
TGCGCCAGCAGCACGACTCGACAGGGAGGGCGAGAGACCCAGTACTTC	CASSTTRQGGRETQYF	NA	TRBJ2-5	TRBV5-1	many
TGTGCCAGCAGCTTAGAAGGGGGCGTCTCTGGAAACACCATATATTTT	CASSLEGGVSGNTIYF	TRBD1	TRBJ1-3	TRBV7-9	medium-sized
TGTGCCAGCGCGGGGGGACGGGAGGGCCTTGAGCAGTTCTTC	CASAGGREGLEQFF	TRBD2	TRBJ2-1	TRBV7-2	NA
TGTGCCAGCTATCTAACCCCTTACAGACTCGGAGATTCTGGAAACACCATATATTTT	CASYLTPYRLGDSGNTIYF	NA	TRBJ1-3	TRBV28	few
TGTGCCAGCAGCCAAGACCCAGGGACTGGTTCACCCCTCCACTTT	CASSQDPGTGSPLHF	NA	TRBJ1-6	TRBV3-1	medium-sized
TGTGCCAGTAGTATCGAGACAGGTCTCAGGCAGCCCCAGCATTTT	CASSIETGLRQPQHF	NA	TRBJ1-5	TRBV19	medium-sized
TGCAGTGCTAACCGGGGATTGAACACTGAAGCTTTCTTT	CSANRGLNTEAFF	NA	TRBJ1-1	TRBV20-1	many
TGCGCCAGCAGCGCGGACCCTAATCAGCCCCAGCATTTT	CASSADPNQPQHF	NA	TRBJ1-5	TRBV5-1	many
TGTGCCAGCAGCTTTGGTCTAGCGGGAGGTGAGCAGTTCTTC	CASSFGLAGGEQFF	TRBD2	TRBJ2-1	TRBV7-9	medium-sized
TGTGCCAGCAGTCACCAGGGGGTTGGCTATGGCTACACCTTC	CASSHQGVGYGYTF	TRBD1	TRBJ1-2	TRBV6-6	NA
TGCGCCAGCAGTAGACAGGGGACTAATGAAAAACTGTTTTTT	CASSRQGTNEKLFF	TRBD1	TRBJ1-4	TRBV10-2	once
TGTGCCAGCAGCGTAGAGGTAGCGCGTTACCAAGAGACCCAGTACTTC	CASSVEVARYQETQYF	NA	TRBJ2-5	TRBV9	many
TGTGCCAGCAGCTTAAGAGTTGGACCGAACACTGAAGCTTTCTTT	CASSLRVGPNTEAFF	NA	TRBJ1-1	TRBV7-2	many
TGTGCCAGCAGTGGGACAGGGGTCCCTGAAGCTTTCTTT	CASSGTGVPEAFF	TRBD1	TRBJ1-1	TRBV25-1	medium-sized
TGCAGCGCACAGGGGGCAGGGAACACCGGGGAGCTGTTTTTT	CSAQGAGNTGELFF	TRBD1	TRBJ2-2	TRBV29-1	medium-sized
TGTGCCATCAGCGACGGACAGGACACAGATACGCAGTATTTT	CAISDGQDTDTQYF	TRBD1	TRBJ2-3	TRBV10-3	many
TGCAGCGTTTGCCGGGACAGGTTCACAGATACGCAGTATTTT	CSVCRDRFTDTQYF	TRBD1	TRBJ2-3	TRBV29-1	NA
TGTGCCAGCAGCCAGGCGGTAGGGGTCCGGGAGCAGTACTTC	CASSQAVGVREQYF	NA	TRBJ2-7	TRBV3-1	many
TGTGCCAGCAGTCCCAAACCCGGAGATACGCAGTATTTT	CASSPKPGDTQYF	NA	TRBJ2-3	TRBV28	medium-sized
TGTGCCAGCAGCTTAAACGCCCTATTGAACACTGAAGCTTTCTTT	CASSLNALLNTEAFF	NA	TRBJ1-1	TRBV5-5	medium-sized